Following are 24 T cell receptor beta chains from one sample sequenced in a study of immune characterization of retroperitoneal liposarcoma. TCRdb reprocessed the PCR reads via MiXCR and lists one record per CDR3 protein. The repertoire consists of approximately 11,000 distinct CDR3 sequences, with 50% occurring once and the leading ten covering 8% to 13%. Material for sequencing was tumor tissue. These receptors were obtained from a female donor with retroperitoneal liposarcoma.

At least ten counts were recorded for this clonotype. CDR3 amino acids: CASSTRDRRAYEQYF. The CDR3 DNA is TGTGCCAGCAGTACTAGAGACCGGAGGGCCTACGAGCAGTACTTC. The chain is built from TRBV6-1 and TRBJ2-7; weak D call: TRBD2 (6 bases). The ends were cut back, 5 bases at V and 2 bases at J, with 16 bases in the middle. The CDR3 runs 15 residues. Germline V gene sequence: CDR1 MNHNS, CDR2 SASEGT.

Details on this clonotype: A much larger clone sits a single nucleotide away, making a read error possible. Given the absence of the conserved phenylalanine or tryptophan at the CDR3 end, a read error is likely. The J gene is TRBJ2-1, the V gene TRBV6-1; TRBD1 agrees at 11 bases. The J call is in doubt because the DNA end fits TRBJ2-7 better. The CDR3 runs 14 residues. The V gene's germline CDR1 is MNHNS and CDR2 SASEGT. CDR3 sequence: CASSGQGAVYEQYL. CDR3 DNA: TGTGCCAGCAGCGGACAGGGGGCCGTCTACGAGCAGTACTTG.

In this sample, this clonotype turned up a few times. This chain uses TRBV7-9 with TRBJ2-1, with TRBD2 matching over 8 bases. V shed 4 bases, J shed 10 bases, and the junction held 21 bases outside the gene matches. CDR1 and CDR2 (germline): SEHNR, FQNEAQ (reference sequence). There are 18 residues in the CDR3. Here the CDR3 reads CASSYPPLRGVVSYEQFF. The CDR3 DNA sequence: TGTGCCAGCAGCTACCCCCCTTTGCGGGGGGTCGTATCCTACGAGCAGTTCTTC. Full variable domain (outside the CDR3, taken from reference TRBV7-9 and TRBJ2-1): DTGVSQNPRHKITKRGQNVTFRCDPISEHNRLYWYRQTLGQGPEFLTYFQNEAQLEKSRLLSDRFSAERPKGSFSTLEIQRTEQGDSAMYLCASSYPPLRGVVSYEQFFGPGTRLTVL.

By share, this clonotype counts as medium-sized. V gene TRBV7-2 combines with J gene TRBJ2-1; the D is unclear. The CDR3 is made up of 12 amino acids. Germline assignment: CDR1 SGHTA and CDR2 FQGNSA. Trimming cost V 2 bases and J 13 bases, with 12 bases left between them. CDR3 sequence: CASSLNQETQFF. CDR3 in DNA: TGTGCCAGCAGCTTAAACCAAGAGACCCAGTTCTTC.

V gene TRBV7-3 combines with J gene TRBJ2-3, with unresolved D. V was cut by 5 bases and J by 6 bases, with 15 bases left in between. CDR1 and CDR2 (germline): SGHTA, FQGTGA. This CDR3 is 14 amino acids long. The CDR3 protein is CASSHRPPPDTQYF. Here the CDR3 DNA reads TGTGCCAGCAGCCATAGACCCCCTCCTGATACGCAGTATTTT.

Within the sample, this clonotype is medium-sized. The V gene is TRBV27, the J gene TRBJ2-1; D remains ambiguous. Germline CDR1 is MNHEY and CDR2 is SMNVEV (reference sequence). The V and J ends lost 5 bases and 4 bases respectively, with 9 bases between them. The CDR3 sequence is 13 residues long. CDR3 nucleotides: TGTGCCAGCAGTCCCACTAATTACAATGAGCAGTTCTTC. It specifies CASSPTNYNEQFF.

The J gene is TRBJ2-1, the V gene TRBV6-1, with TRBD2 matching 8 bases. This CDR3 is 16 amino acids long. Germline lookup yields CDR1 MNHNS and CDR2 SASEGT. The V gene end was trimmed by 6 bases and the J gene end by 5 bases; junction bases not matched to a gene: 12. The CDR3 coding sequence is TGTGCCAGCAGAAAGTATTTCGGGGGGGGGGACAATGAGCAGTTCTTC. This gives the protein CASRKYFGGGDNEQFF.

CDR3 coding DNA: TGTGCCAGCAGCAGGAGCGGGGTAAGCTCCTACGAGCAGTACTTC. Its translation is CASSRSGVSSYEQYF. The chain has TRBV6-8 and TRBJ2-1, with TRBD2 matching over 7 bases. The J call may not be correct, given that the DNA end is closer to TRBJ2-7. Germline lookup yields CDR1 MNHGY and CDR2 SAAAGT. The CDR3 is 15 amino acids.

There are a few counts of this clonotype. The J gene is TRBJ2-2, the V gene TRBV27; 7 bases are a match to TRBD2. V shed 9 bases, J shed 5 bases, and the junction held 12 bases outside the gene matches. CDR1 MNHEY and CDR2 SMNVEV come from the germline V gene (reference sequence). The CDR3 covers 15 residues. CDR3 region: CARGGKALRTGELFF. CDR3 nucleotide sequence: TGTGCCAGGGGAGGGAAGGCGCTCCGGACCGGGGAGCTGTTTTTT.

By sample fraction, this clonotype is medium-sized. This rearrangement joins TRBV7-9 to TRBJ2-1; TRBD2 is a possible D gene (7 bases). CDR1 is SEHNR and CDR2 is FQNEAQ in the germline V gene (reference sequence). The germline V and J ends were trimmed by 6 bases and 13 bases, with 25 bases remaining between them. The CDR3 runs 15 residues. The CDR3 DNA is TGTGCCAGCAGTAAAGGGGGGGCTTTCAAGGAGACCCAGTTCTTC. Protein: CASSKGGAFKETQFF.

This clonotype has more than one count but fewer than ten. V and J are TRBV27 and TRBJ2-1; D might be TRBD1 (6 bases). The J call may be in error: the DNA end matches TRBJ2-7 better. The length of the CDR3 is 13 residues. Germline assignment: CDR1 MNHEY and CDR2 SMNVEV (reference sequence). DNA of the CDR3: TGTGCCAGCAGGAGGGGGACACCTTACGAGCAGTACTTC. Translation: CASRRGTPYEQYF.

The chain joins TRBV6-8 to TRBJ2-1; TRBD1 is a possible D gene (6 bases). Germline V CDR1 and CDR2: MNHGY, SAAAGT. This CDR3 region has 16 residues. Deletions cut 7 bases from V and 0 bases from J, with 16 bases between. CDR3 coding DNA: TGTGCCAGCAAGCGAGGATCAGGGGTCTCCTACAATGAGCAGTTCTTC. Protein sequence: CASKRGSGVSYNEQFF.

By share, this clonotype ranks as medium-sized. The rearrangement joins TRBV6-5 to TRBJ2-5, with 8 bases lining up with TRBD1. The end of the DNA aligns better with TRBJ2-7, so the J call may be wrong. CDR1 is MNHEY, CDR2 SVGAGI, per germline. The CDR3 is made up of 14 amino acids. The CDR3 here is CASSYQGAGDEQYF. DNA of the CDR3: TGTGCCAGCAGTTACCAGGGGGCCGGAGACGAGCAGTACTTC.

V and J are TRBV7-2 and TRBJ1-2; 8 bases agree with TRBD1. There are 16 residues in the CDR3. Germline CDR1 and CDR2: SGHTA and FQGNSA. After removal of 5 bases from V and 0 bases from J, the junction contained 8 bases not matched to a gene. The DNA of the CDR3 is TGTGCCAGCAGCCTCCCAGGGGGCCTAGCTAACTATGGCTACACCTTC. This encodes CASSLPGGLANYGYTF.

The DNA for the CDR3 is TGTGCCTCCCGGCTCGAGGGGCAGTACGAGCAGTACTTC. Translating it yields CASRLEGQYEQYF. The chain has TRBV6-1 and TRBJ2-7; D possibly matches TRBD1 or TRBD2 (5 bases each). V lost 11 bases and J lost 4, with 18 bases in between. From germline, CDR1 is MNHNS and CDR2 SASEGT. The CDR3 is 13 amino acids.

The chain employs TRBV6-6 and TRBJ2-3; no definite D call. The J call may be mistaken, given a closer DNA end match to TRBJ2-1. In germline, CDR1 is MNHNY, CDR2 SVGAGI (reference sequence). The CDR3 totals 13 residues. CDR3 protein: CASSFSTYNEQFF. As DNA, the CDR3 is TGTGCCAGCAGTTTCTCAACCTACAATGAGCAGTTCTTC.

This chain links TRBV6-1 with TRBJ2-5; 10 bases map to TRBD2. Germline-derived CDR1 and CDR2 are MNHNS and SASEGT. The CDR3 runs to 15 residues. Trimming cost V 5 bases and J 7 bases; bases outside gene matches: 10. The CDR3 loop is CASSTTSGNAGTQYF. The DNA for the CDR3 is TGTGCCAGCAGTACTACTAGCGGGAATGCAGGGACCCAGTACTTC.

This clonotype has a handful of counts. A read error is possible here, since a much larger clone lies one base away. The gene calls are TRBV6-1 and TRBJ2-1; D might be TRBD2 (7 bases). With 7 bases removed from V and 13 bases from J, the gap between germline ends came to 26 bases. The germline V gene has CDR1 MNHNS and CDR2 SASEGT. CDR3 length: 15 amino acids. The CDR3, as DNA: TGTGCCAGCACGGGCCACAGGGAGGGCCAAGAGACCCAGTTCTTC. Translated: CASTGHREGQETQFF.

Relative to its sample, this clonotype is medium-sized (0.01 to 0.1%). This chain links TRBV7-8 with TRBJ2-1; 8 nucleotides match TRBD2. V shed 2 bases and J 13 bases; nucleotides not matched to a gene: 13. CDR1 SGHVS and CDR2 FQNEAQ come from the germline V gene. The CDR3 is made up of 15 amino acids. The CDR3 region is CASSLSVETGGVQFF. In DNA form, the CDR3 reads TGTGCCAGCAGCTTAAGCGTGGAAACGGGGGGGGTCCAGTTCTTC.

This clonotype is medium-sized. V is TRBV7-6 and J is TRBJ2-7; D remains ambiguous. The CDR3 consists of 13 residues. Germline CDR1 SGHVS, CDR2 FNYEAQ. Trimming removed 5 bases at V and 3 bases at J, with 11 bases between. CDR3 bases: TGTGCCAGCAGCACAAAACCAAACTACGAGCAGTACTTC. Protein: CASSTKPNYEQYF.

This clonotype was seen more than once but under ten times. The rearrangement joins TRBV6-1 to TRBJ2-1; tentatively, D is TRBD2 (6 bases). The CDR3 contains 16 residues. Germline V gene sequence: CDR1 MNHNS, CDR2 SASEGT. The V and J ends lost 1 base and 13 bases respectively, with 23 bases between them. The CDR3 DNA sequence: TGTGCCAGCAGTGAAGGGACGGGGAGTTGGGGGGAGACCCAGTTCTTC. Translation: CASSEGTGSWGETQFF.

The chain employs TRBV7-6 and TRBJ2-7; no clear D gene. CDR3 size: 12 residues. Germline lookup yields CDR1 SGHVS and CDR2 FNYEAQ. Trimming pared 5 bases from V and 4 bases from J, leaving 9 bases between. The chain's CDR3 is CASSPEVYEQYF. The CDR3 nucleotides are TGTGCCAGCAGCCCTGAGGTTTACGAGCAGTACTTC.

The chain recombines TRBV11-3 with TRBJ2-5; TRBD1 matches at 7 bases. CDR1 is SGHNT and CDR2 is YENEEA in the germline V gene. The CDR3 has 14 residues. J lost 5 bases, V lost 4 bases, and 7 bases had no gene match. DNA of the CDR3: TGTGCCAGCAGCTCGTCGACAGGGAAGGAGACCCAGTACTTC. It codes for CASSSSTGKETQYF.

The rearrangement links TRBV6-1 to TRBJ2-1; D unresolved. The DNA end favors TRBJ2-4, so the J call may be wrong. CDR3 length: 15 amino acids. Per germline, CDR1 MNHNS and CDR2 SASEGT. CDR3 nucleotide sequence: TGTGCCAGCAGTGCCCGGATGGGAGCCAAAAACATTCAGTACTTC. Translating it yields CASSARMGAKNIQYF.